A single T cell receptor (beta chain) is shown here with its context. Its specificity is not known. Its ends do not fully match the called genes, so a read error is possible. This record belongs to a study of cytomegalovirus exposure and HLA in healthy donors. Overall study results and limits: Later, an analysis found that common viral pathogens appeared to be linked with several of the most significant clusters. Overall, approximately 150 TCR beta chains were annotated as cytomegalovirus-associated.

PCR amplification relied on 60 Vbeta primers (plus 13 Jbeta primers). Assay used: immunoSEQ multiplex PCR; TCRdb lists only in-frame clones, some missing. The table records tens of thousands of clones, roughly 78% of them present only once. Per the germline V gene, CDR1 is MGHDK and CDR2 is SYGVNS. The CDR3 is made up of 13 amino acids. The chain is built from TRBV25-1 and TRBJ1-2; a possible D gene is TRBD1 (6 bases). The sample comprised PBMCs. The sequence was obtained from a middle-aged man in good health and CMV-seronegative. The CDR3 sequence is CASSEPGAWGYPF. The CDR3 DNA reads TGTGCCAGCAGTGAACCAGGGGCGTGGGGCTACCCCTTC.